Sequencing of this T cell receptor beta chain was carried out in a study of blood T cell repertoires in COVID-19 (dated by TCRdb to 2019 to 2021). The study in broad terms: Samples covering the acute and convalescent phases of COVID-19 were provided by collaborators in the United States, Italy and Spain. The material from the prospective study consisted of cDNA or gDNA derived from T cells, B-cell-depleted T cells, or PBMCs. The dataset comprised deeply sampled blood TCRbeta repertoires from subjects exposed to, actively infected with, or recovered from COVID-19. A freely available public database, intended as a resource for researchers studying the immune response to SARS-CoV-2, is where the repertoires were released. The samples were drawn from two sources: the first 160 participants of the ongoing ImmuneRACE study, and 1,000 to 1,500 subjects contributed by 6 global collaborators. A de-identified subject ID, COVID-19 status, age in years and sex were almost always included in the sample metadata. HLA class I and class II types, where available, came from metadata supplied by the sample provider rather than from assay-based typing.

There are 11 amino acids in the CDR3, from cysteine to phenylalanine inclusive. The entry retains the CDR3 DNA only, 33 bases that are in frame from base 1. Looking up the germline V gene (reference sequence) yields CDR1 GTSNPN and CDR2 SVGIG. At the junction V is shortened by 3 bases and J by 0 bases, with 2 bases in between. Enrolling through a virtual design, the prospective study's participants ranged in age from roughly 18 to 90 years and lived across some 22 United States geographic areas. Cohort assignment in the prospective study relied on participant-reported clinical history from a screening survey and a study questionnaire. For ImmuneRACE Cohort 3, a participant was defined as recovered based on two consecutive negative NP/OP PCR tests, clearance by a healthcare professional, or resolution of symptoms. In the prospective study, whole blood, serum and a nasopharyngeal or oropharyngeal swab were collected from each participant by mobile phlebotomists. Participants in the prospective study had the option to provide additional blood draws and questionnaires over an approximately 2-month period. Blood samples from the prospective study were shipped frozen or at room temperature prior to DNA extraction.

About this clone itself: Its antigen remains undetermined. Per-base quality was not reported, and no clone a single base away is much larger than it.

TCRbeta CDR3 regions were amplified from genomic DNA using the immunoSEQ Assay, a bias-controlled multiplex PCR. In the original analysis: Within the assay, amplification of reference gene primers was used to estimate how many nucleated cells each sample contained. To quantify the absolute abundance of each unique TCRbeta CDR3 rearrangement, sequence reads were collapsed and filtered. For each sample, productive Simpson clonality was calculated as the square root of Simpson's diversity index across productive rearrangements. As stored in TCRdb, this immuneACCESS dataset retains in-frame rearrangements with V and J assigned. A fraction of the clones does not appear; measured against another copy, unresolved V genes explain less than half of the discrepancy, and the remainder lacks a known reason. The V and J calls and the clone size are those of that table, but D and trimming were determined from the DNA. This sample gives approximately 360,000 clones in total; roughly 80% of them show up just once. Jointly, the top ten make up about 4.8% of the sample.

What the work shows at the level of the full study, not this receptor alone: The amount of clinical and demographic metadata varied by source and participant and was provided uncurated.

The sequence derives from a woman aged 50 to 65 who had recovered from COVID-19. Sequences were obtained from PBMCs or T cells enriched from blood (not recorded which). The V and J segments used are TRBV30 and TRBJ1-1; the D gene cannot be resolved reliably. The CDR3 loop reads CAWSMNTEAFF. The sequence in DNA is TGTGCCTGGAGCATGAACACTGAAGCTTTCTTT.